The 20 T cell receptor beta chains presented below share a single source sample, sequenced in a study of blood T cell repertoires in COVID-19. Sequenced by immunoSEQ multiplex PCR; TCRdb stores in-frame clones only, minus some. This sample has 150,000 to 200,000 clones, with just under 90% found just once. Sequencing was performed on peripheral blood. The receptors stem from a woman in her seventies with COVID-19, enrolled during active disease.

The chain recombines TRBV25-1 with TRBJ2-7; TRBD2 might be the D (5 bases). This CDR3 is 15 amino acids long. With 5 bases removed from V and 0 bases from J, the gap between germline ends came to 14 bases. CDR1 is MGHDK, CDR2 SYGVNS, per germline. The DNA for the CDR3 is TGTGCCAGCAGTCCCCCCGGGGTGACCTCCTACGAGCAGTACTTC. This codes for CASSPPGVTSYEQYF.

V is TRBV28 and J is TRBJ2-7; 10 bases are a match to TRBD1. The CDR3 totals 14 residues. The germline V gene has CDR1 MDHEN and CDR2 SYDVKM. The trim removed 8 bases at V and 1 base at J, leaving 5 bases unmatched. The chain's CDR3 is CASLRDRGSYEQYF. The CDR3, as DNA: TGTGCCAGCCTACGGGACAGGGGATCCTACGAGCAGTACTTC.

This chain uses TRBV2 with TRBJ2-2; D not resolved. Germline lookup yields CDR1 SNHLY and CDR2 FYNNEI. The ends were cut back, 7 bases at V and 1 base at J, with 4 bases in the middle. This CDR3 is built from 12 residues. The CDR3 is CASTKNTGELFF. The CDR3 DNA reads as TGTGCCAGCACCAAGAACACCGGGGAGCTGTTTTTT.

This chain joins TRBV11-2 and TRBJ2-7; 9 bases fit TRBD1. Germline values: CDR1 SGHAT, CDR2 FQNNGV. The CDR3 contains 19 residues. J was trimmed by 2 bases and V by 5 bases; bases with no gene match: 19. CDR3 loop: CASSLRTGAVGKLAYEQYF. The CDR3 DNA sequence: TGTGCCAGCAGCCTCCGGACAGGGGCGGTAGGGAAGTTGGCCTACGAGCAGTACTTC.

The chain couples TRBV4-1 to TRBJ1-4; 9 bases are shared with TRBD1. Germline V gene data show CDR1 as MGHRA and CDR2 as YSYEKL. Trimming at V came to 1 base and at J to 5 bases, leaving 2 bases not matched to a gene. The CDR3 has 15 residues. The CDR3 DNA is TGCGCCAGCAGCCAAGTTGGGACAGGGAATGAAAAACTGTTTTTT. This codes for CASSQVGTGNEKLFF.

V and J are TRBV20-1 and TRBJ1-1; no clear D. Trimming removed 1 base at V and 8 bases at J, with 8 bases between. The CDR3 is made up of 11 amino acids. Germline V gene lookup returns CDR1 DFQATT and CDR2 SNEGSKA (reference sequence). The CDR3 loop reads CSARVEAEAFF. The DNA for the CDR3 is TGCAGTGCTAGAGTGGAGGCCGAAGCTTTCTTT.

This clone was seen just once. The chain recombines TRBV19 with TRBJ1-5; 7 nucleotides match TRBD1. Germline V gene lookup returns CDR1 LNHDA and CDR2 SQIVND (reference sequence). V dropped 9 bases and J dropped 3; count of bases not matched to a gene: 14. The CDR3 covers 16 residues. The CDR3, as DNA: TGTGCCAGCGGGACAGCCCTAAATATAGTCAATCAGCCCCAGCATTTT. Translated: CASGTALNIVNQPQHF.

CDR3 amino acids: CASLLGAGGRDEQFF. The DNA for the CDR3 is TGTGCCAGCCTCTTGGGCGCGGGGGGCAGGGATGAGCAGTTCTTC. The chain joins TRBV28 to TRBJ2-1, with 8 bases aligning to TRBD2. The CDR3 sequence is 15 residues long. V lost 8 bases, J lost 8 bases, and 14 bases stayed unmatched. Germline CDR1 is MDHEN and CDR2 is SYDVKM.

Concerning this clone: Because the CDR3's place on the DNA is in doubt, the DNA is left out and the CDR3 is given as listed by TCRdb. This chain connects TRBV6-5 to TRBJ2-7; the tabulated D call, TRBD1, remains unverified against the DNA. The germline V gene has CDR1 MNHEY and CDR2 SVGAGI. The CDR3 sequence runs 14 residues, both termini included. The chain's CDR3 is CASSTSDRLYEQYF.

The chain carries TRBV11-2 and TRBJ2-5; TRBD1 matches 10 bases. CDR1 and CDR2 (germline): SGHAT, FQNNGV. This CDR3 region has 16 residues. V lost 5 bases and J lost 5; bases outside the gene matches: 11. CDR3 sequence reads: CASSRGGTGVVETQYF. The CDR3 coding sequence is TGTGCCAGCAGCCGTGGAGGGACAGGGGTGGTGGAGACCCAGTACTTC.

The chain joins TRBV6-6 to TRBJ2-2; possibly TRBD2 for D (6 bases). Germline loops: CDR1 MNHNY, CDR2 SVGAGI (reference sequence). V was clipped by 4 bases and J by 5 bases, with 17 bases between them. CDR3 length: 16 residues. The CDR3 nucleotides read TGTGCCAGCAGTTCTCACGGAGGGGATCGTACCGGGGAGCTGTTTTTT. It codes for CASSSHGGDRTGELFF.

The chain recombines TRBV2 with TRBJ2-3, with 8 nucleotides matching TRBD2. V shed 2 bases, J shed 2 bases, and the junction held 6 bases outside the gene matches. From germline, CDR1 is SNHLY and CDR2 FYNNEI. The CDR3 loop spans 16 amino acids. CDR3 in amino acids: CASSEQGSGATDTQYF. The CDR3 coding sequence is TGTGCCAGCAGTGAACAGGGTAGCGGGGCCACAGATACGCAGTATTTT.

The V gene is TRBV19, the J gene TRBJ1-2, with 10 bases identical to TRBD1. Germline V gene data show CDR1 as LNHDA and CDR2 as SQIVND (reference sequence). CDR3 length: 15 residues. Germline trimming cut 5 bases from V and 5 bases from J; bases unmatched to any gene: 8. This CDR3 reads CASSRTGQGTYGYTF. DNA for the CDR3: TGTGCCAGTAGTCGAACGGGACAGGGGACTTATGGCTACACCTTC.

The chain has TRBV6-1 and TRBJ1-5; possibly TRBD1 for D (6 bases). This CDR3 has 17 amino acids. The germline V gene encodes CDR1 MNHNS and CDR2 SASEGT. V was trimmed by 6 bases and J by 0 bases, leaving 18 bases between them. CDR3 sequence (DNA): TGTGCCAGCAGCGAACAGCGACAGGTTCGTAGCAATCAGCCCCAGCATTTT. Its translation is CASSEQRQVRSNQPQHF.

The J gene is TRBJ1-4, the V gene TRBV30, with a weak D call TRBD1 (6 bases). Trimming left V 3 bases short and J 4 bases short, with 12 bases between. CDR3 length equals 14 residues. Germline V gene lookup returns CDR1 GTSNPN and CDR2 SVGIG (reference sequence). DNA for the CDR3: TGTGCCTGGAGCGCAAGGGGGTTTAATGAAAAACTGTTTTTT. Protein sequence: CAWSARGFNEKLFF.

J is TRBJ1-1 and V is TRBV5-4; D call uncertain. The V end lost 0 bases, the J end lost 8 bases, and 11 bases lay between the germline ends. This CDR3 is built from 13 residues. Germline V gives CDR1 SGHNT, CDR2 YYREEE (reference sequence). The CDR3 region has the DNA TGTGCCAGCAGCTTGGCCTCCGGGTCCGAAGCTTTCTTT. Encoded protein: CASSLASGSEAFF.

In its sample, this clone was seen once. The rearrangement links TRBV5-6 to TRBJ2-1, with 8 positions matching TRBD1. The CDR3 runs to 12 residues. After removal of 4 bases from V and 9 bases from J, the junction contained 3 bases not matched to a gene. CDR1 is SGHDT, CDR2 YYEEEE, per germline. The CDR3 nucleotides are TGTGCCAGCAGCCGGACAGGGTTTGAGCAGTTCTTC. Translated: CASSRTGFEQFF.

J is TRBJ1-4 and V is TRBV10-3; 9 bases line up with TRBD1. J was trimmed by 3 bases and V by 10 bases; bases with no gene match: 12. The CDR3 length is 16 residues. Germline CDR1 is ENHRY and CDR2 is SYGVKD. The CDR3 DNA reads TGTGCCACACAGGGGGCGATCCCCGGAGCTAATGAAAAACTGTTTTTT. This sequence encodes CATQGAIPGANEKLFF.

J is TRBJ2-7 and V is TRBV5-1; D might be TRBD2 (6 bases). V lost 0 bases, J lost 5 bases, and 9 bases lay in between. The CDR3 sequence is 13 residues long. Germline CDR1 is SGHRS and CDR2 is YFSETQ. CDR3 nucleotides: TGCGCCAGCAGCTTGGCCCGCGGGGACGAGCAGTACTTC. Its translation: CASSLARGDEQYF.

The chain employs TRBV5-1 and TRBJ1-6, with 7 bases fitting TRBD1. Germline lookup yields CDR1 SGHRS and CDR2 YFSETQ. The V segment lost 0 bases and the J segment 6 bases; nucleotides outside the gene matches: 0. The CDR3 has 14 amino acids. CDR3 in DNA: TGCGCCAGCAGCTTGGGGGACAGTAATTCACCCCTCCACTTT. This gives the protein CASSLGDSNSPLHF.